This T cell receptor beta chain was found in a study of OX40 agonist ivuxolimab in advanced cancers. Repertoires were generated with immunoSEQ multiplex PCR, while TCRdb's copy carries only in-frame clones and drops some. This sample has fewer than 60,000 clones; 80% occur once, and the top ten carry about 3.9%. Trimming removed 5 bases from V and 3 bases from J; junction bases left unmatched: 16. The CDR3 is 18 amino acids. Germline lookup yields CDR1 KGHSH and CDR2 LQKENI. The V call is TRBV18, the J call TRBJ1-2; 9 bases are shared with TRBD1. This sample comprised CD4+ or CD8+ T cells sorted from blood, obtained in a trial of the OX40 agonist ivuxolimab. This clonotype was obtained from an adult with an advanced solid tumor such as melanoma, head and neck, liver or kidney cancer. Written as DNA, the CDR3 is TGTGCCAGCTCAATTTCGGGCGGGACAGGGACATCTGACTATGGCTACACCTTC. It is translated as CASSISGGTGTSDYGYTF. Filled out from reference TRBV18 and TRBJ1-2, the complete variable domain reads NAGVMQNPRHLVRRRGQEARLRCSPMKGHSHVYWYRQLPEEGLKFMVYLQKENIIDESGMPKERFSAEFPKEGPSILRIQQVVRGDSAAYFCASSISGGTGTSDYGYTFGSGTRLTVV.